This T cell receptor (beta chain) came from a study of immune cell composition in non-small cell lung cancer. Study-wide results and limits: Top 10 clone scores and clonality were higher in squamous than adenocarcinoma. Dominant in vivo tumour-associated clones were not shown to share tumour-reactive sequences. Adenocarcinomas with higher top tumour-associated clone frequency had more reactive TILs. Tumour TCR-beta clonality was not significantly tied to smoking pack-years.

This CDR3 is built from 18 residues. Germline lookup yields CDR1 KGHSH and CDR2 LQKENI. The V gene end was trimmed by 3 bases and the J gene end by 0 bases; junction bases not matched to a gene: 8. This clone is deemed medium-sized. Its antigen is unidentified. Sequencing used immunoSEQ multiplex PCR; TCRdb keeps in-frame clones, though not all of them. This sample has 3,000 or so clones, with roughly 74% found just once. The gene calls are TRBV18 and TRBJ2-2; the match to TRBD2 covers 9 bases. The receptor was derived from a human donor with non-small cell lung cancer. The sample comprised lung tumor tissue. CDR3 region: CASSPEYLAGSNTGELFF. CDR3 in DNA: TGTGCCAGCTCACCGGAGTACCTAGCGGGGTCGAACACCGGGGAGCTGTTTTTT.